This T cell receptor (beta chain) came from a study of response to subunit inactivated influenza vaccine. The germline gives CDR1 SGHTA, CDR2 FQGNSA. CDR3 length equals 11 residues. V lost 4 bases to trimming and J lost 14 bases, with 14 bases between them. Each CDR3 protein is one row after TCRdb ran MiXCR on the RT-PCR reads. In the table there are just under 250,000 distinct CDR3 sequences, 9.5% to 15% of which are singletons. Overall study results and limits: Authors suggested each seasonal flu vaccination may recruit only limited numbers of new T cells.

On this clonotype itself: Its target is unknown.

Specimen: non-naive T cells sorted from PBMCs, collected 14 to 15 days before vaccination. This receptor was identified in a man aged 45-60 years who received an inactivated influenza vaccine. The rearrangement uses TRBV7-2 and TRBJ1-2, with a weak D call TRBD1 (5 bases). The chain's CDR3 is CASSSGGIRTF. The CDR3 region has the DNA TGTGCCAGCAGCTCCGGGGGGATTCGGACCTTC. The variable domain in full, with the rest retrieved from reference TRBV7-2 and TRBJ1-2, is GAGVSQSPSNKVTEKGKDVELRCDPISGHTALYWYRQSLGQGLEFLIYFQGNSAPDKSGLPSDRFSAERTGGSVSTLTIQRTQQEDSAVYLCASSSGGIRTFGSGTRLTVV.